The entry that follows covers one T cell receptor (beta chain) sequence. These data belong to a study of control samples from healthy donors and cancer patients. V lost 1 base to trimming and J lost 2 bases, with 15 bases between them. Germline-derived CDR1 and CDR2 are MGHRA and YSYEKL. The CDR3 extends over 17 amino acids. Sequencing used immunoSEQ multiplex PCR; TCRdb keeps in-frame clones, though not all of them. This table holds 40,000 to 45,000 clones, roughly 77% found once. The TCR comes from a male donor with melanoma. This chain connects TRBV4-1 to TRBJ2-1; D perhaps matches TRBD1 (5 bases). The sequencing sample was made of formalin-fixed, paraffin-embedded tissue. This CDR3 reads CASSQARAGITYNEQFF. As DNA, the CDR3 is TGCGCCAGCAGCCAAGCCCGGGCAGGGATCACCTACAATGAGCAGTTCTTC.